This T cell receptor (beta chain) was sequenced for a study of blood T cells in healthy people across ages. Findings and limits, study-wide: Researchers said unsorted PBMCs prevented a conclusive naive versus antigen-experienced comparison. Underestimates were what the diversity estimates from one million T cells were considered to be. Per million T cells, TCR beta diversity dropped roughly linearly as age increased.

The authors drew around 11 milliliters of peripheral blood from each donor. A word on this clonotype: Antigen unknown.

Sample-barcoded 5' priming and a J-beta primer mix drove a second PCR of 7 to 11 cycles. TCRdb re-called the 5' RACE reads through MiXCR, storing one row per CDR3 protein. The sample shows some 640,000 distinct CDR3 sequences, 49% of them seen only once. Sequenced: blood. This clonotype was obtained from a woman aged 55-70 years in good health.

The CDR3 DNA reads as TGTGCCAGCAGCGTACGCGACAGGAGCTCCTATAATTCACCCCTCCACTTT. Protein product: CASSVRDRSSYNSPLHF. The rearrangement joins TRBV9 to TRBJ1-6, with a possible D match to TRBD1 (6 bases). The ends were cut back, 1 base at V and 0 bases at J, with 11 bases in the middle. The V gene's germline CDR1 is SGDLS and CDR2 YYNGEE. The CDR3 covers 17 residues. Combining the CDR3 with reference TRBV9 and TRBJ1-6 gives the whole variable domain DSGVTQTPKHLITATGQRVTLRCSPRSGDLSVYWYQQSLDQGLQFLIQYYNGEERAKGNILERFSAQQFPDLHSELNLSSLELGDSALYFCASSVRDRSSYNSPLHFGNGTRLTVT.